Listed below are T cell receptor beta chains from one sample, sequenced in a study of patients and donors after allogeneic stem cell transplantation. One entry per CDR3 protein, called by TCRdb with MiXCR from the RT-PCR reads. The sample has roughly 960,000 distinct CDR3 sequences, under 20% seen once. Sequenced input: blood, either unsorted or a sorted T cell fraction (not recorded which). The receptors derive from a human donor who was either an allogeneic HSCT recipient or a stem cell or donor lymphocyte infusion donor (not recorded which). It is not recorded whose cells these are; they may come from a transplant donor. Each CDR3 is given with its conserved first and last residue. The order of the fields is clone size, D gene, V gene, J gene, CDR3 DNA, CDR3 protein. The D gene is left open where the match is weak. For some rows the clone size is stated as once, few or many, or as a class when expanded; others skip it.

-	TRBD1	TRBV28	TRBJ2-7	TGTGCCAGCAGGAGGACCGGGACAGGGGCCTACGAGCAGTACTTC	CASRRTGTGAYEQYF
-	-	TRBV7-6	TRBJ2-3	TGTGCCAGCAGCCCTCAGATAGATACGCAGTATTTT	CASSPQIDTQYF
-	TRBD1	TRBV7-8	TRBJ1-5	TGTGCCAGCAGCCCGCGGGACAGGGGCCCCACCAATCAGCCCCAGCATTTT	CASSPRDRGPTNQPQHF
-	TRBD1	TRBV6-1	TRBJ2-6	TGTGCCAGCATCCGACAGGGGTCTGGGGCCAACGTCCTGACTTTC	CASIRQGSGANVLTF
few	-	TRBV5-1	TRBJ2-2	TGCGCCAGCAGCCAGGCCCAACGCACCGGGGAGCTGTTTTTT	CASSQAQRTGELFF
few	-	TRBV30	TRBJ2-1	TGTGCCTGGAGGTTGGAAGGTGAGCAGTTCTTC	CAWRLEGEQFF
many	-	TRBV7-9	TRBJ2-1	TGTGCCAGCAGCTCAAACGCAGTGGCCAATGAGCAGTTCTTC	CASSSNAVANEQFF
few	-	TRBV20-1	TRBJ1-5	TGCAGTGCTAAAAGAGACAGCGGCAATCAGCCCCAGCATTTT	CSAKRDSGNQPQHF
-	-	TRBV20-1	TRBJ1-5	TGCAGTGCTAGAGATCGGGGTTCTAGCAATCAGCCCCAGCATTTT	CSARDRGSSNQPQHF
many	-	TRBV5-6	TRBJ2-2	TGTGCCAGCAGCCACGGGACCAGTCCGAACACCGGGGAGCTGTTTTTT	CASSHGTSPNTGELFF
-	-	TRBV7-9	TRBJ1-2	TGTGGCTATCAACAGGGATCCCTTGGCTACACCTTC	CGYQQGSLGYTF
-	TRBD1	TRBV2	TRBJ2-3	TGTGCCAGCAGGGGACAGGGGCTCCACACAGATACGCAGTATTTT	CASRGQGLHTDTQYF
-	-	TRBV4-3	TRBJ2-1	TGCGCCAGCAGCCTGTGGGGGAAACAGGGGGGGTCGGATGAGCAGTTCTTC	CASSLWGKQGGSDEQFF
few	TRBD1	TRBV7-9	TRBJ1-2	TGTGCCAGCAGCGGGACAGGGTACCATGGCTACACCTTC	CASSGTGYHGYTF
-	-	TRBV21-1	TRBJ2-5	TGTGCCAGCAGCACTAGCGGGTATCAAGAGACCCAGTACTTC	CASSTSGYQETQYF
few	-	TRBV20-1	TRBJ1-2	TGCAGTGCTAGGGCGTTCGGAAAGAAAAACTATGGCTACACCTTC	CSARAFGKKNYGYTF
-	-	TRBV29-1	TRBJ2-4	TGCAGCGTTGCGAGCGGAGGGGGAAAAAACATTCAGTACTTC	CSVASGGGKNIQYF
-	TRBD2	TRBV5-1	TRBJ2-1	TGCGCCAGCAGCTGGGGCCCGCTAGCGGGGGTTGATGAGCAGTTCTTC	CASSWGPLAGVDEQFF
few	-	TRBV29-1	TRBJ1-1	TGCAGCGTTGAAAGGTGGGATAAGTATGAAGCTTTCTTT	CSVERWDKYEAFF
many	-	TRBV4-1	TRBJ2-5	TGCGCCAGCAGCCAAGACCCAACGGGGGAGGAGACCCAGTACTTC	CASSQDPTGEETQYF
few	TRBD1	TRBV6-1	TRBJ1-2	TGTGCCAGCAGCCCTCAACGACAGGGAGGCTATGGCTACACCTTC	CASSPQRQGGYGYTF
-	-	TRBV6-1	TRBJ1-1	TGTGCCAGCAGTGAAGCGGGGGAGGTGTACACTGAAGCTTTCTTT	CASSEAGEVYTEAFF
-	TRBD2	TRBV9	TRBJ2-3	TGTGCCAGCACCGACCGGATTAGCGGGAGTACAGATACGCAGTATTTT	CASTDRISGSTDTQYF
few	-	TRBV5-1	TRBJ1-4	TGCGCCAGCAGCGGAGGACATACTGAAAAACTGTTTTTT	CASSGGHTEKLFF
many	-	TRBV20-1	TRBJ1-2	TGCAGTGGATTGATGGGAGTGGGAAACTATGGCTACACCTTC	CSGLMGVGNYGYTF
-	TRBD1	TRBV12-3/TRBV12-4	TRBJ1-1	TGTGCCAGCAGACCTAGCCGGACAGGCAGAGTTGAAGCTTTCTTT	CASRPSRTGRVEAFF
-	-	TRBV20-1	TRBJ1-1	TGCAGTGCTAGACCTTTCGGGGCGCTGGACACTGAAGCTTTCTTT	CSARPFGALDTEAFF
few	-	TRBV20-1	TRBJ1-1	TGCAGTGCTAACGATGAAGGGGCAGGGACTGAAGCTTTCTTT	CSANDEGAGTEAFF
-	-	TRBV11-2	TRBJ1-4	TGTGCCAGCAGCTATCGCGGCCCAACTAATGAAAAACTGTTTTTT	CASSYRGPTNEKLFF
few	-	TRBV20-1	TRBJ2-5	TGCAGTGCTTCGGGTCAGCTAAGACAAGAGACCCAGTACTTC	CSASGQLRQETQYF
few	-	TRBV30	TRBJ1-5	TGTGCCTGGAGCGAGGAGCTTAGAAGCAATCAGCCCCAGCATTTT	CAWSEELRSNQPQHF
-	-	TRBV12-3/TRBV12-4	TRBJ2-3	TGTGCCAGCAGCTGGACAGACAAACTCACAGATACGCAGTATTTT	CASSWTDKLTDTQYF
-	-	TRBV11-2	TRBJ2-6	TGTGCCAGCAGCTTATTGTTGGGTTCTAGCTCTGGGGCCAACGTCCTGACTTTC	CASSLLLGSSSGANVLTF
-	-	TRBV4-2	TRBJ2-5	TGTGCCAGCAGCCAGTCACAGGGAGGAGAGACCCAGTACTTC	CASSQSQGGETQYF
few	TRBD2	TRBV29-1	TRBJ2-7	TGCAGCGTTGAAAGGCGGGAGGGTTCCTACGAGCAGTACTTC	CSVERREGSYEQYF
few	-	TRBV13	TRBJ1-6	TGTGCCAGCAGCCGGACGGGTTCACCCCTCCACTTT	CASSRTGSPLHF
-	-	TRBV11-3	TRBJ2-1	TGTGCCAGCAGCTTAGCCGACGCGAGGAAAAATGAGCAGTTCTTC	CASSLADARKNEQFF
few	TRBD1	TRBV12-3/TRBV12-4	TRBJ2-2	TGTGCCAGCAGCAAGACAGGGTACACCGGGGAGCTGTTTTTT	CASSKTGYTGELFF
-	-	TRBV20-1	TRBJ1-1	TGCAGTGCCTGGCTGAACACTGAAGCTTTCTTT	CSAWLNTEAFF
-	TRBD1	TRBV20-1	TRBJ1-1	TGCAGTGCCCGAGAGAGGACAGGGCTAACTGAAGCTTTCTTT	CSARERTGLTEAFF
-	-	TRBV10-3	TRBJ1-1	TGTGCCATCAGTGAGTCCGGGAGGGGAAACACTGAAGCTTTCTTT	CAISESGRGNTEAFF
few	-	TRBV15	TRBJ1-5	TGTGCCACCACCCAAGACGGGCTTGTAAATCAGCCCCAGCATTTT	CATTQDGLVNQPQHF
-	-	TRBV4-2	TRBJ2-6	TGTGCCAGCAGCCAAGATCCGGCGTCTGGGGCCAACGTCCTGACTTTC	CASSQDPASGANVLTF
-	-	TRBV11-2	TRBJ1-2	TGTGCCAGCAGCCACGGGACGGGGGGCGCGGGGGGCTACACCTTC	CASSHGTGGAGGYTF
few	-	TRBV11-2	TRBJ2-5	TGTGCCAGCAGCTCCTTAATCGGGGTACAAGAGACCCAGTACTTC	CASSSLIGVQETQYF
few	-	TRBV15	TRBJ2-7	TGTGCCACCAGCAGGGGAGGGACAGTCTACGAGCAGTACTTC	CATSRGGTVYEQYF
-	-	TRBV11-2	TRBJ2-1	TGTGCCAGCAGCTTAAATTTGGAGGGCCTCTACAATGAGCAGTTCTTC	CASSLNLEGLYNEQFF
-	-	TRBV20-1	TRBJ2-3	TGCAGTGCTAGAGATGGCGGTTCTGTACCAGATACGCAGTATTTT	CSARDGGSVPDTQYF
-	-	TRBV16	TRBJ1-5	TGTGCCAGCAGCCAATCCGGGGCCAGCTACAATCAGCCCCAGCATTTT	CASSQSGASYNQPQHF
few	TRBD1	TRBV4-3	TRBJ1-1	TGCGCCAGCAGCGAAACTAGCAGGGGGACTGAAGCTTTCTTT	CASSETSRGTEAFF
few	TRBD2	TRBV20-1	TRBJ2-5	TGCAGTGCTAGAGGGACTAGTAAAGAGACCCAGTACTTC	CSARGTSKETQYF
-	-	TRBV30	TRBJ1-1	TGTGCCTGGAGTGCCTCCTGGGGACGGCCGGTCACTGAAGCTTTCTTT	CAWSASWGRPVTEAFF
-	TRBD2	TRBV7-2	TRBJ2-3	TGTGCCAGCAACCGACTAGCGGGGGCAGATACGCAGTATTTT	CASNRLAGADTQYF
few	-	TRBV6-5	TRBJ1-2	TGTGCCAGCAGTTACTCGATGAGCACGATTGGCTACACCTTC	CASSYSMSTIGYTF
-	TRBD2	TRBV11-2	TRBJ2-5	TGTGCCAGCAGCTTAGGATTAGCGGGCCCTGCGTACTTAGAGACCCAGTACTTC	CASSLGLAGPAYLETQYF